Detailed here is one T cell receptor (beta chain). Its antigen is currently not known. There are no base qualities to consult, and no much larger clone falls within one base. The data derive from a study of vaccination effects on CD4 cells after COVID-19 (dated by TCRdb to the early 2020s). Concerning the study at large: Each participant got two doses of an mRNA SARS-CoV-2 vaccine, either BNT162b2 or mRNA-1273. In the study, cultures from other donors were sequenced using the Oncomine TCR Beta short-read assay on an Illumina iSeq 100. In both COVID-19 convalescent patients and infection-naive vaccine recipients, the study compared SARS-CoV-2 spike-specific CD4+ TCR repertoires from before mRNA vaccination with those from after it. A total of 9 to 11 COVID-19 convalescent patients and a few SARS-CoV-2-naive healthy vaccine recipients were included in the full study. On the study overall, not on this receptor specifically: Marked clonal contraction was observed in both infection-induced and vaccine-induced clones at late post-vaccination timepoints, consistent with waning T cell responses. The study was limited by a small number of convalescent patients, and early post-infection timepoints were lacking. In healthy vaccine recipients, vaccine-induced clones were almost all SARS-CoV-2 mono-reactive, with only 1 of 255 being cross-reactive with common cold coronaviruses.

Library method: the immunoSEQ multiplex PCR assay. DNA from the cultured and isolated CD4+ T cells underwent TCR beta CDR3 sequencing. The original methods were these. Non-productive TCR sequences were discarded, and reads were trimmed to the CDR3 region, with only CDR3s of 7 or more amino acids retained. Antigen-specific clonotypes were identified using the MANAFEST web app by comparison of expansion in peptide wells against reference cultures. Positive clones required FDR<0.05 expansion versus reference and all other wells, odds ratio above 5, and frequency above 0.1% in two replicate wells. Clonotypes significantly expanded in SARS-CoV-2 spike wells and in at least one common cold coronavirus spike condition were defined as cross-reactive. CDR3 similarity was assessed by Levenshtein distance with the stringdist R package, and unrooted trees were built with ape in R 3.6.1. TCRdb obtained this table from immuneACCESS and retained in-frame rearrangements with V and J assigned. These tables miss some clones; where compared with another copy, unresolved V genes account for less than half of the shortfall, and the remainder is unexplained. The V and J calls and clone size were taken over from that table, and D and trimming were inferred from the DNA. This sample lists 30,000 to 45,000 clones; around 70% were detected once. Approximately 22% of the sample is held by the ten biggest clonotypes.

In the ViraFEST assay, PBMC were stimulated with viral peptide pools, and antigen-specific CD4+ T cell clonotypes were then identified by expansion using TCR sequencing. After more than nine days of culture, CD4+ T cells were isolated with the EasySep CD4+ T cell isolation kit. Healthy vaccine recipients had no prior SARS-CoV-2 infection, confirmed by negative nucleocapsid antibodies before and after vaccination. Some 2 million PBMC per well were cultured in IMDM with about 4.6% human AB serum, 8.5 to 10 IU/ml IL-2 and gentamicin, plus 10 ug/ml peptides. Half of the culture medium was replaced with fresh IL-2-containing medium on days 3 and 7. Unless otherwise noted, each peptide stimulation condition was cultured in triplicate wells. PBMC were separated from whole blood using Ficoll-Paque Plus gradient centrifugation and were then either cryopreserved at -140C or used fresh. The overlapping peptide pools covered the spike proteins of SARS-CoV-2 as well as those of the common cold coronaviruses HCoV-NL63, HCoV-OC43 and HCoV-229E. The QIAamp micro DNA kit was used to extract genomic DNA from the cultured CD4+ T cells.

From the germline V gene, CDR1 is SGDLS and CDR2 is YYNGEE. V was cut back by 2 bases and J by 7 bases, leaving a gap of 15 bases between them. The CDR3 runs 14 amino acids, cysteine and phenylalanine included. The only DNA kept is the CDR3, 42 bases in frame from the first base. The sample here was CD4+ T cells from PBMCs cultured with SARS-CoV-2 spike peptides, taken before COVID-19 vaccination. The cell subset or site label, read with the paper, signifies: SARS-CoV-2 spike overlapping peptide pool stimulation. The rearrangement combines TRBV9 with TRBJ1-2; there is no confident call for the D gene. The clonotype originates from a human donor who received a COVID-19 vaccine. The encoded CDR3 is CASSVDPGLRGYTF. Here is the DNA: TGTGCCAGCAGCGTGGATCCGGGCCTTCGTGGCTACACCTTC. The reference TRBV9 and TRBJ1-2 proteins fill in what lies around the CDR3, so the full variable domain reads DSGVTQTPKHLITATGQRVTLRCSPRSGDLSVYWYQQSLDQGLQFLIQYYNGEERAKGNILERFSAQQFPDLHSELNLSSLELGDSALYFCASSVDPGLRGYTFGSGTRLTVV.